The source of this T cell receptor beta chain is a study of early T cells in non-severe SARS-CoV-2 infection. TCRdb used MiXCR to reprocess the 5' RACE reads, holding one entry per CDR3 protein. The data contain fewer than 85,000 distinct CDR3 sequences, approximately 13% of them singletons. The sequence was collected from an adult who was a healthcare worker with PCR-confirmed SARS-CoV-2 infection or an uninfected control (not recorded which). Sequencing was done on a sample of whole blood.

As DNA, the CDR3 is TGTGCCAGCAGCCAAGATAACGGGTTGAACACTGAAGCTTTCTTT. Translation: CASSQDNGLNTEAFF. The V call is TRBV4-2, the J call TRBJ1-1; D remains ambiguous. The length of the CDR3 is 15 residues. Germline-derived CDR1 and CDR2 are LGHNA and YNFKEQ. V dropped 0 bases and J dropped 0 bases, with 8 bases sitting between them.